This T cell receptor beta chain is drawn from a study of shared clonotypes between healthy human individuals. Study observations and caveats: It was expected that sequencing depth would affect clonotype sharing among donors.

With regard to this clone: As yet, its antigen is unknown.

Under the authors' procedure: Filtering differed because ImmunoSEQ produced junction-only sequences that carried no quality scores. Clones were read by immunoSEQ multiplex PCR, and TCRdb kept only the in-frame ones, dropping some. The D gene and trimming were derived from the DNA, and the V and J assignments and clone size from that table. The repertoire has 2 million to 2.5 million clones, 93% of them found once; the top ten carry more than 0.35%. The CDR3 is made up of 15 amino acids. Germline-derived CDR1 and CDR2 are SGHRS and YFSETQ. The V end was cut by 1 base, the J end by 3 bases, with 11 bases between. Adults of Caucasian background living in Nashville, Tennessee made up all donors.

This sequence joins TRBV5-1 and TRBJ2-1; D not resolved. Sequenced material: naive CD4+ T cells from PBMCs. Specified subset: CD45RA+ positively selected. The sequence was obtained from a man aged 18 to 35 in good health. Some clones in this sample may be carry-over from other donors' samples. As DNA, the CDR3 is TGCGCCAGCAGCTTGACGGGCGACAACTACAATGAGCAGTTCTTC. It translates to CASSLTGDNYNEQFF.